This T cell receptor (beta chain) stems from a study of cytomegalovirus exposure and HLA in healthy donors. TCRdb's table, derived via immunoSEQ multiplex PCR, lists solely in-frame clones and lacks some. Among hundreds of thousands of clones, roughly 85% were seen once, and the ten largest hold 0.8% to 0.85%. V was clipped by 5 bases and J by 2 bases, with 15 bases between them. There are 15 residues in the CDR3. Germline V gives CDR1 MNHEY, CDR2 SMNVEV (reference sequence). Notes on this clone: Its target is unknown.

Whole-study results and caveats: Usually a TCR sequence was rare, but some public TCRs were found in many donors. A few chains tied to CMV proved CMV antigen-specific in vitro.

V gene TRBV27 combines with J gene TRBJ1-1; TRBD1 is a possible D gene (6 bases). The sequence came from a woman younger than 30 in good health and CMV-seronegative. Specimen: PBMCs. Here the CDR3 DNA reads TGTGCCAGCAGTAAGTGGACAGACAAAAACACTGAAGCTTTCTTT. This encodes CASSKWTDKNTEAFF.